This TCR beta chain derives from a study of T cell repertoires in aging, cancer and after chemotherapy. General study findings and limits: Compared with age-matched healthy donors, untreated hematological or solid cancer patients showed higher blood TCR clonality.

The template was genomic DNA from peripheral blood, not RNA. CDR3 length equals 14 residues. Germline CDR1 is KGHDR and CDR2 is SFDVKD. J gave up 6 bases and V 5 bases, and 4 bases lay outside the gene matches. Multiplex touch-down PCR with TRB-A/B primers amplified rearranged V-D-J TRB sequences. One entry per CDR3 protein results from TCRdb running MiXCR on the multiplex PCR reads. The repertoire has about 1,500 distinct CDR3 sequences, almost 40% of them found once; the top ten carry around two fifths. This clonotype was counted once. What it binds is not known. The V call is TRBV24-1, the J call TRBJ2-1, with TRBD1 identical over 9 bases. This clonotype was sampled from a human donor with a solid tumor. The sample consisted of blood. The CDR3 bases are TGTGCCACCAGTGCGACAGGGGGGGGCAATGAGCAGTTCTTC. Protein sequence: CATSATGGGNEQFF.